These 15 T cell receptor beta chains were all obtained from the same sample, sequenced in a study of blood T cell repertoires in COVID-19 (TCRdb year 2020). Libraries were constructed by the immunoSEQ multiplex PCR assay. Drawn from immuneACCESS, this table holds only the in-frame rearrangements with V and J called that TCRdb kept. Clones are partly lost; checked studies trace under half to an unresolved V gene and leave the rest unexplained. This sample comprises a few hundred thousand clones, almost 90% of them detected only once. 2.5% to 3% of the sample is held by the ten biggest clonotypes. Material for sequencing was peripheral blood. These receptor sequences come from a woman aged 25 to 39 with COVID-19, enrolled during active disease.

V is TRBV19 and J is TRBJ1-4, with D possibly matching TRBD1 (6 bases). The CDR3 loop spans 13 amino acids. CDR1 LNHDA and CDR2 SQIVND come from the germline V gene (reference sequence). V was clipped by 5 bases and J by 8 bases, with 12 bases between them. The CDR3 DNA is TGTGCCAGTAGTGTGGGGGCGCAGGAAAAACTGTTTTTT. It specifies CASSVGAQEKLFF.

The chain employs TRBV28 and TRBJ1-1; D uncertain. CDR3 size: 13 residues. CDR1 is MDHEN, CDR2 SYDVKM, per germline. Trimming took 6 bases from V and 8 from J, leaving 16 bases between them. Here the CDR3 reads CASREGKGIEAFF. The CDR3 DNA reads as TGTGCCAGCAGGGAGGGAAAGGGAATCGAAGCTTTCTTT.

The V gene is TRBV2, the J gene TRBJ1-5, with D perhaps TRBD1 (6 bases). V lost 2 bases and J lost 7, with 15 bases in between. Germline V CDR1 and CDR2: SNHLY, FYNNEI. The CDR3 spans 15 residues. CDR3 in amino acids: CASSELGGARQPQHF. CDR3 nucleotide sequence: TGTGCCAGCAGTGAATTAGGGGGGGCCCGGCAGCCCCAGCATTTT.

The chain combines TRBV27 with TRBJ1-5, with D possibly matching TRBD1 (5 bases). From germline, CDR1 is MNHEY and CDR2 SMNVEV (reference sequence). CDR3 length equals 14 residues. Trimming took off 5 bases at V and 6 bases at J, with 14 bases between the two ends. This chain's CDR3 is CASSVAGFTQPQHF. Written as DNA, the CDR3 is TGTGCCAGCAGTGTCGCAGGGTTCACTCAGCCCCAGCATTTT.

This clone is a singleton in its sample. This chain connects TRBV28 to TRBJ2-7, with 9 bases aligning to TRBD1. This CDR3 spans 17 amino acids. Germline V lookup: CDR1 MDHEN, CDR2 SYDVKM. V shed 4 bases, J shed 0 bases, and the junction held 10 bases outside the gene matches. The CDR3 nucleotides are TGTGCCAGCAGTTCAAGACCGGGACAGGGAAGCTCCTACGAGCAGTACTTC. Amino acid sequence: CASSSRPGQGSSYEQYF.

The rearrangement joins TRBV29-1 to TRBJ1-1; D possibly corresponds to TRBD1 (5 bases). Germline assignment: CDR1 SQVTM and CDR2 ANQGSEA. The CDR3 runs to 14 residues. The CDR3 protein is CGSRGQRSNTEAFF. For the CDR3, the DNA is TGCGGGTCAAGGGGCCAAAGGTCGAACACTGAAGCTTTCTTT.

J is TRBJ2-3 and V is TRBV5-1, with D perhaps TRBD1 (5 bases). Between the trimmed V and J ends, which lost 4 bases and 3 bases, there was a span of 15 bases. Germline CDR1 SGHRS, CDR2 YFSETQ. The CDR3 extends over 15 amino acids. CDR3 sequence (DNA): TGCGCCAGCAGCCAGGGAATGGCAGGGACAGATACGCAGTATTTT. Translated: CASSQGMAGTDTQYF.

The chain joins TRBV18 to TRBJ2-2, with D hard to call. The CDR3 loop spans 12 amino acids. Trimming took 6 bases from V and 3 from J, leaving 5 bases between them. Looked up from germline, CDR1 is KGHSH and CDR2 is LQKENI. Here the CDR3 DNA reads TGTGCCAGCTCTCCCGACACCGGGGAGCTGTTTTTT. Amino acids: CASSPDTGELFF.

The chain links TRBV5-1 to TRBJ2-3; D unresolved. The CDR3 sequence is 15 residues long. The V and J ends lost 0 bases and 4 bases respectively, with 12 bases between them. Germline loops: CDR1 SGHRS, CDR2 YFSETQ. Here the CDR3 reads CASSLDRRSPDTQYF. Written as DNA, the CDR3 is TGCGCCAGCAGCTTGGACCGCAGGTCCCCAGATACGCAGTATTTT.

This clone was recorded a few times. Different DNA sequences within this sample yield the same CDR3. The chain combines TRBV19 with TRBJ2-1, with TRBD1 matching over 12 bases. From germline, CDR1 is LNHDA and CDR2 SQIVND (reference sequence). V trimming: 6 bases; J trimming: 6 bases; junction bases outside the gene matches: 3. The CDR3 spans 14 residues. The CDR3 spells CASSRDRGPNEQFF. DNA of the CDR3: TGTGCCAGTAGCCGGGACAGGGGGCCCAATGAGCAGTTCTTC.

This clone was observed a few times. The chain recombines TRBV28 with TRBJ1-6, with 8 bases aligning to TRBD1. Germline V gene data show CDR1 as MDHEN and CDR2 as SYDVKM. The V segment lost 2 bases and the J segment 8 bases; nucleotides outside the gene matches: 5. The CDR3 runs 15 residues. Here the CDR3 DNA reads TGTGCCAGCAGTTTACAGGACAGGGACGATTCACCCCTCCACTTT. Protein product: CASSLQDRDDSPLHF.

This rearrangement joins TRBV6-1 to TRBJ2-3; D is undetermined. The CDR3 runs 15 residues. V was cut by 2 bases and J by 2 bases, with 11 bases left in between. Germline lookup yields CDR1 MNHNS and CDR2 SASEGT. CDR3 residues: CASSERYSPTDTQYF. The CDR3 DNA sequence: TGTGCCAGCAGTGAAAGGTATAGCCCCACAGATACGCAGTATTTT.

In this sample, this clone turned up a few times. The chain's CDR3 is CASGAGGARQETQYF. Here the CDR3 DNA reads TGTGCCAGCGGGGCAGGGGGCGCGAGGCAAGAGACCCAGTACTTC. V usage is TRBV10-3 and J usage is TRBJ2-5; 8 nucleotides line up with TRBD1. Germline V lookup: CDR1 ENHRY, CDR2 SYGVKD. This CDR3 comprises 15 residues. With V trimmed by 10 bases and J by 2 bases, 12 bases remained unmatched.

This chain joins TRBV7-3 and TRBJ1-2; 9 nucleotides align to TRBD1. The germline gives CDR1 SGHTA, CDR2 FQGTGA. The length of the CDR3 is 13 residues. The J segment lost 4 bases and the V segment lost 6 bases, leaving 3 bases of the junction unmatched. The DNA for the CDR3 is TGTGCCAGCAGTCCGACAGGGGGCTATGGCTACACCTTC. Translation gives CASSPTGGYGYTF.

The chain combines TRBV3-1 (or the pseudogene TRBV3-2) with TRBJ2-3; 7 bases line up with TRBD2. V lost 0 bases to trimming and J lost 4 bases; unmatched junction nucleotides: 7. The CDR3 consists of 16 residues. Germline CDR1 and CDR2: LGHDT and YNNKEL (reference sequence). In DNA form, the CDR3 reads TGTGCCAGCAGCCAAGATGGGGGAGGGTTGGCAGATACGCAGTATTTT. Amino acids: CASSQDGGGLADTQYF.